The clone carrying this TCR beta chain was counted only a few times. Naive, central memory, regulatory and stem cell-like memory cells within the CD4+ compartment were sorted using CD45RO/CCR7/CD25/CD127/CD95/CD27. Expressed TCRB transcripts were sequenced, since all the RNA that had been isolated was reverse transcribed. Clones were read by immunoSEQ multiplex PCR, and TCRdb kept only the in-frame ones, dropping some. The sample yields 350,000 or so clones, 15% to 20% seen once. The sample belongs to a study of beta chain features in type 1 diabetes. V dropped 5 bases and J dropped 5; count of bases not matched to a gene: 4. Germline loops: CDR1 GTSNPN, CDR2 SVGIG (reference sequence). This CDR3 comprises 15 residues.

The sample taken for sequencing was naive CD4+ T cells from blood. The source is a woman aged 18-29 years in good health. V is TRBV30 and J is TRBJ2-2, with 14 bases matching TRBD2. The CDR3 reads CAWGGLAGATGELFF. The CDR3 nucleotides read TGTGCCTGGGGGGGACTAGCGGGAGCGACCGGGGAGCTGTTTTTT.